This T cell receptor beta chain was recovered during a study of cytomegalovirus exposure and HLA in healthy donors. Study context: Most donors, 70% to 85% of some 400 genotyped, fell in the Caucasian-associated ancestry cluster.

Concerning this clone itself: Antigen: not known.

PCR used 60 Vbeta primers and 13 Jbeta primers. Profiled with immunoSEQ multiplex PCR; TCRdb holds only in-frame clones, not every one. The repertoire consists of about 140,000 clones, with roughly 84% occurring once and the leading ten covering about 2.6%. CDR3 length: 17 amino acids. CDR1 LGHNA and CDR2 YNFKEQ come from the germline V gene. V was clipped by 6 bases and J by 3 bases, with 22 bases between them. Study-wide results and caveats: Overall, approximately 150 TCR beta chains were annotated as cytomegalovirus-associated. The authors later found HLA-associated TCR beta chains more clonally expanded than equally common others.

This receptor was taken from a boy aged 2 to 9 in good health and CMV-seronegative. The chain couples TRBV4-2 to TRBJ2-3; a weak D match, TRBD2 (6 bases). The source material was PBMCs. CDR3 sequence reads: CASSLTLIGTQTDTQYF. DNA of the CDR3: TGTGCCAGCAGTCTGACACTAATCGGGACTCAGACAGATACGCAGTATTTT.